One sample yielded the 27 T cell receptor beta chains listed below, sequenced in a study of control samples from healthy donors and cancer patients. Repertoires were generated with immunoSEQ multiplex PCR, while TCRdb's copy carries only in-frame clones and drops some. This sample has around 190,000 clones, with 90% found just once. Sequencing was carried out using blood. These receptors originate from a woman between 50 and 59 years old in good health.

The rearrangement links TRBV5-1 to TRBJ1-6, with D perhaps TRBD1 (5 bases). The V end was cut by 3 bases, the J end by 7 bases, with 14 bases between. This CDR3 is 15 amino acids long. CDR1 is SGHRS, CDR2 YFSETQ, per germline. CDR3 protein: CASSSTGTPNSPLHF. The CDR3 DNA reads TGCGCCAGCAGCTCTACCGGGACGCCGAATTCACCCCTCCACTTT. The full variable domain, rest sourced from reference TRBV5-1 and TRBJ1-6, is KAGVTQTPRYLIKTRGQQVTLSCSPISGHRSVSWYQQTPGQGLQFLFEYFSETQRNKGNFPGRFSGRQFSNSRSEMNVSTLELGDSALYLCASSSTGTPNSPLHFGNGTRLTVT.

V is TRBV5-6 and J is TRBJ2-5; the D gene is possibly TRBD1 (6 bases). CDR1 is SGHDT, CDR2 YYEEEE, per germline. The CDR3 loop spans 15 amino acids. V gave up 3 bases and J gave up 2 bases, with 14 bases separating them. CDR3 amino acids: CASSYRQAPQETQYF. As DNA, the CDR3 is TGTGCCAGCAGCTACCGACAGGCACCGCAAGAGACCCAGTACTTC.

This chain links TRBV11-2 with TRBJ2-4; TRBD1 might be the D (6 bases). The CDR3 runs 14 residues. V was pared by 3 bases and J by 6 bases, with 12 bases between. Per the germline V gene, CDR1 is SGHAT and CDR2 is FQNNGV. CDR3 sequence reads: CASSFGDTGNIQYF. For the CDR3, the DNA is TGTGCCAGCAGCTTTGGGGACACGGGAAACATTCAGTACTTC. Drawing the rest from reference TRBV11-2 and TRBJ2-4, the complete variable domain is EAGVAQSPRYKIIEKRQSVAFWCNPISGHATLYWYQQILGQGPKLLIQFQNNGVVDDSQLPKDRFSAERLKGVDSTLKIQPAKLEDSAVYLCASSFGDTGNIQYFGAGTRLSVL.

CDR3 DNA: TGCGCCAGCAGCCAAGGCAGGGGGCCGAACACCGGGGAGCTGTTTTTT. Protein: CASSQGRGPNTGELFF. J is TRBJ2-2 and V is TRBV4-3, with 8 bases matching TRBD1. There are 16 residues in the CDR3. V was pared by 1 base and J by 0 bases, with 1 base of the junction left unmatched. Germline V CDR1 and CDR2: LGHNA, YSLEER.

V gene TRBV11-2 combines with J gene TRBJ2-7; possible D gene TRBD2, 5 bases. The germline V gene has CDR1 SGHAT and CDR2 FQNNGV. The germline V and J ends were trimmed by 7 bases and 4 bases, with 20 bases remaining between them. The CDR3 covers 15 residues. This CDR3 is CASTKTQDLDYEQYF. In nucleotides, the CDR3 is TGTGCCAGCACGAAGACGCAGGACTTAGATTACGAGCAGTACTTC. Variable domain in full (rest from reference TRBV11-2 and TRBJ2-7): EAGVAQSPRYKIIEKRQSVAFWCNPISGHATLYWYQQILGQGPKLLIQFQNNGVVDDSQLPKDRFSAERLKGVDSTLKIQPAKLEDSAVYLCASTKTQDLDYEQYFGPGTRLTVT.

This sequence joins TRBV6-5 and TRBJ2-7; D is tentatively TRBD1 or TRBD2 (5 bases each). CDR1 MNHEY and CDR2 SVGAGI come from the germline V gene. Trimming shortened V by 2 bases and J by 1 base, and 9 bases separated the two germline ends. The CDR3 length is 14 residues. CDR3 nucleotide sequence: TGTGCCAGCAGTTACACAGGAGGATCCTACGAGCAGTACTTC. Amino acids: CASSYTGGSYEQYF.

The chain uses TRBV19 and TRBJ2-7; 8 bases are a match to TRBD1. The CDR3 runs to 18 residues. Germline V gives CDR1 LNHDA, CDR2 SQIVND (reference sequence). V lost 3 bases to trimming and J lost 4 bases; unmatched junction nucleotides: 17. Here the CDR3 DNA reads TGTGCCAGTAGTATTCTCTTCGCGGCAGGGGGCGTGCAGTACGAGCAGTACTTC. Translating gives CASSILFAAGGVQYEQYF.

The chain recombines TRBV21-1 with TRBJ2-1. TRBV21-1 is shown as a pseudogene. The CDR3 covers 11 residues. The CDR3 here is CASSKEVEQFF. CDR3 DNA sequence: TGTGCCAGCAGCAAAGAGGTTGAGCAGTTCTTC.

This chain links TRBV2 with TRBJ1-5; D remains unclear. The CDR3 runs 15 residues. The V end lost 0 bases, the J end lost 0 bases, and 6 bases lay between the germline ends. Germline V gene data show CDR1 as SNHLY and CDR2 as FYNNEI. The CDR3 region has the DNA TGTGCCAGCAGTGAAGCCACTTTTAGCAATCAGCCCCAGCATTTT. Protein sequence: CASSEATFSNQPQHF.

V and J are TRBV3-1 (or the pseudogene TRBV3-2) and TRBJ1-4, with TRBD1 identical over 12 bases. Looked up from germline, CDR1 is LGHDT and CDR2 is YNNKEL (reference sequence). The ends lost 10 bases at V and 15 bases at J; junction bases unmatched: 12. The CDR3 is 13 residues long. The CDR3 DNA sequence: TGTGCCACCTTAGGGACAGGGGGCGCGAAGTTGTTTTTT. This translates into CATLGTGGAKLFF.

V gene TRBV12-3 or TRBV12-4 combines with J gene TRBJ2-3, with a possible D match to TRBD2 (5 bases). This CDR3 spans 12 amino acids. V was pared by 6 bases and J by 7 bases, with 11 bases between. This chain's CDR3 is CASSTTRHTQYF. The DNA of the CDR3 is TGTGCCAGCAGCACTACTAGACATACGCAGTATTTT.

This sequence joins TRBV10-3 and TRBJ2-1, with 8 bases identical to TRBD2. Germline V gene data show CDR1 as ENHRY and CDR2 as SYGVKD. V was clipped by 8 bases and J by 7 bases; unmatched bases: 13. CDR3 length: 15 residues. The CDR3 sequence is CAIRRQGSGVNEQFF. The CDR3 DNA sequence: TGTGCCATCCGCCGTCAGGGTAGCGGGGTTAATGAGCAGTTCTTC.

The chain carries TRBV27 and TRBJ1-2; the match to TRBD1 covers 8 bases. Germline assignment: CDR1 MNHEY and CDR2 SMNVEV (reference sequence). The CDR3 runs 19 residues. V lost 4 bases to trimming and J lost 8 bases; unmatched junction nucleotides: 24. The CDR3 region is CASSSAIGVDREKLRGYTF. The DNA of the CDR3 is TGTGCCAGCAGTTCCGCCATTGGGGTGGACAGGGAAAAATTAAGGGGCTACACCTTC.

The chain couples TRBV12-5 to TRBJ1-1; D is uncertain. Germline V lookup: CDR1 LGHNT, CDR2 FRNRAP. CDR3 length: 12 residues. V was trimmed by 4 bases and J by 8 bases, leaving 11 bases between them. CDR3 amino acids: CASGSDADEAFF. In nucleotides, the CDR3 is TGTGCTAGTGGTTCCGACGCGGACGAAGCTTTCTTT.

The rearrangement uses TRBV6-6 and TRBJ2-2, with unresolved D. V lost 5 bases and J lost 7, with 17 bases in between. In germline, CDR1 is MNHNY, CDR2 SVGAGI (reference sequence). The CDR3 is 15 amino acids. Here the CDR3 DNA reads TGTGCCAGCAGTGCAATAGACAATGATCGCGGGGAGCTGTTTTTT. This sequence encodes CASSAIDNDRGELFF.

The rearrangement uses TRBV7-2 and TRBJ1-4; TRBD1 is a possible D gene (6 bases). The V and J ends lost 4 bases and 8 bases respectively, with 14 bases between them. Germline lookup yields CDR1 SGHTA and CDR2 FQGNSA. The CDR3 has 14 residues. CDR3 DNA: TGTGCCAGCAGCTCCGGGGGGGCGCGGGAAAAACTGTTTTTT. Translation gives CASSSGGAREKLFF.

This chain joins TRBV2 and TRBJ1-2; a possible D gene is TRBD1 (5 bases). V shed 6 bases and J shed 4 bases, with 15 bases lying between them. CDR1 is SNHLY and CDR2 is FYNNEI in the germline V gene. This CDR3 contains 14 residues. CDR3 coding DNA: TGTGCCAGCAGCCCCGGGGCAGATATCTATGGCTACACCTTC. Translation gives CASSPGADIYGYTF.

The rearrangement joins TRBV6-6 to TRBJ2-7; D remains ambiguous. CDR1 and CDR2 from the germline V gene are MNHNY and SVGAGI (reference sequence). The CDR3 is made up of 12 amino acids. Deletions cut 6 bases from V and 4 bases from J, with 10 bases between. The CDR3 reads CASSPQAYEQYF. The CDR3 DNA reads TGTGCCAGCAGCCCCCAGGCTTACGAGCAGTACTTC.

As DNA, the CDR3 is TGTGCCAGCCGATCGAACGGGGCAGGGAACACTGAAGCTTTCTTT. Encoded protein: CASRSNGAGNTEAFF. This sequence joins TRBV28 and TRBJ1-1; TRBD1 is a possible D gene (5 bases). The V and J ends lost 8 bases and 1 base respectively, with 17 bases between them. In germline, CDR1 is MDHEN, CDR2 SYDVKM. The CDR3 consists of 15 residues.

The chain uses TRBV9 and TRBJ2-3; D possibly corresponds to TRBD2 (5 bases). The V end lost 4 bases, the J end lost 4 bases, and 16 bases lay between the germline ends. Looked up from germline, CDR1 is SGDLS and CDR2 is YYNGEE. The CDR3 length is 15 residues. CDR3 region: CASSHGLLPADTQYF. CDR3 sequence (DNA): TGTGCCAGCAGCCATGGACTGCTCCCGGCAGATACGCAGTATTTT.

The chain combines TRBV4-3 with TRBJ2-1, with a weak D call TRBD1 (6 bases). The V end was cut by 3 bases, the J end by 6 bases, with 15 bases between. The CDR3 consists of 15 residues. CDR1 and CDR2 from the germline V gene are LGHNA and YSLEER. CDR3 residues: CASSQTGDHRNEQFF. The CDR3 bases are TGCGCCAGCAGCCAGACAGGAGATCATCGCAATGAGCAGTTCTTC.

The table lists this clone with a count of one. V usage is TRBV24-1 and J usage is TRBJ2-3, with 9 nucleotides matching TRBD2. Losses at the gene ends were 9 bases for V and 3 bases for J; bases not matched to a gene: 12. The length of the CDR3 is 16 residues. Germline V gene lookup returns CDR1 KGHDR and CDR2 SFDVKD. CDR3 in amino acids: CATSSERAGGTDTQYF. For the CDR3, the DNA is TGTGCCACCTCCTCAGAACGAGCGGGGGGAACAGATACGCAGTATTTT.

This rearrangement joins TRBV5-4 to TRBJ1-1, with D tentatively TRBD1 (6 bases). The CDR3 covers 16 residues. V was pared by 4 bases and J by 6 bases, with 22 bases between. CDR1 and CDR2 (germline): SGHNT, YYREEE (reference sequence). The CDR3, as DNA: TGTGCCAGCAGCCTAAAACAGGGACTCCCCGTCTCTGAAGCTTTCTTT. Translated, it gives CASSLKQGLPVSEAFF. The complete variable domain, with remaining parts taken from reference TRBV5-4 and TRBJ1-1, reads ETGVTQSPTHLIKTRGQQVTLRCSSQSGHNTVSWYQQALGQGPQFIFQYYREEENGRGNFPPRFSGLQFPNYSSELNVNALELDDSALYLCASSLKQGLPVSEAFFGQGTRLTVV.

The chain couples TRBV6-5 to TRBJ2-2, with D uncertain. Trimming took 6 bases from V and 6 from J, leaving 11 bases between them. CDR3 length: 13 residues. Looked up from germline, CDR1 is MNHEY and CDR2 is SVGAGI. CDR3 bases: TGTGCCAGCAGACGACCAGTCCCCGGGGAGCTGTTTTTT. Protein sequence: CASRRPVPGELFF.

The chain uses TRBV20-1 and TRBJ1-5; maybe TRBD1 (5 bases). The CDR3 consists of 17 residues. V shed 3 bases and J shed 0 bases, with 18 bases lying between them. The V gene's germline CDR1 is DFQATT and CDR2 SNEGSKA (reference sequence). The CDR3 nucleotides read TGCAGTGCTAGTGAATCCTTTAGGGGATTTAGCAATCAGCCCCAGCATTTT. Its protein product is CSASESFRGFSNQPQHF.

This sequence joins TRBV28 and TRBJ2-1; 10 positions agree with TRBD2. V gave up 8 bases and J gave up 7 bases; unmatched junction bases: 5. This CDR3 spans 13 amino acids. Germline-derived CDR1 and CDR2 are MDHEN and SYDVKM. The CDR3 loop reads CASYRTSGNEQFF. CDR3 coding DNA: TGTGCCAGCTACAGGACTAGCGGAAATGAGCAGTTCTTC.

V gene TRBV6-6 combines with J gene TRBJ1-3, with 11 nucleotides matching TRBD1. CDR1 and CDR2 from the germline V gene are MNHNY and SVGAGI (reference sequence). CDR3 length: 15 residues. V gave up 6 bases and J gave up 4 bases; unmatched junction bases: 5. The CDR3 DNA follows: TGTGCCAGCAGCTGGACAGGGGGCTCGGGAAACACCATATATTTT. Translation: CASSWTGGSGNTIYF.